One T cell receptor (beta chain) is described in this entry. Its antigen is unidentified. V was cut by 5 bases and J by 0 bases, with 7 bases left in between. This CDR3 region has 13 residues. The germline V gene has CDR1 SGHVS and CDR2 FQNEAQ. These data belong to a study of identical twins. General study points: Out-of-frame TCR alpha sharing in monozygotic twins exceeded recombination model predictions.

MiXCR, run by TCRdb on the 5' RACE reads, gives a single entry per CDR3 protein. The sample lists roughly 250,000 distinct CDR3 sequences; approximately 7.3% were seen once. The same sample was also studied in work on yellow fever vaccine responses in identical twins. That paper notes: Convergence reportedly seemed to mark part of the twins' vaccine T cell response, with personalization marking the rest.

Input material: CD8+ T cells sorted from blood. The chain recombines TRBV7-8 with TRBJ1-1; D is uncertain. This clonotype was obtained from a woman between 18 and 30 years old in good health. CDR3: CASSRPLNTEAFF. CDR3 sequence (DNA): TGTGCCAGCAGCAGGCCTTTGAACACTGAAGCTTTCTTT. The variable domain in full, with the rest retrieved from reference TRBV7-8 and TRBJ1-1, is GAGVSQSPRYKVAKRGQDVALRCDPISGHVSLFWYQQALGQGPEFLTYFQNEAQLDKSGLPSDRFFAERPEGSVSTLKIQRTQQEDSAVYLCASSRPLNTEAFFGQGTRLTVV.